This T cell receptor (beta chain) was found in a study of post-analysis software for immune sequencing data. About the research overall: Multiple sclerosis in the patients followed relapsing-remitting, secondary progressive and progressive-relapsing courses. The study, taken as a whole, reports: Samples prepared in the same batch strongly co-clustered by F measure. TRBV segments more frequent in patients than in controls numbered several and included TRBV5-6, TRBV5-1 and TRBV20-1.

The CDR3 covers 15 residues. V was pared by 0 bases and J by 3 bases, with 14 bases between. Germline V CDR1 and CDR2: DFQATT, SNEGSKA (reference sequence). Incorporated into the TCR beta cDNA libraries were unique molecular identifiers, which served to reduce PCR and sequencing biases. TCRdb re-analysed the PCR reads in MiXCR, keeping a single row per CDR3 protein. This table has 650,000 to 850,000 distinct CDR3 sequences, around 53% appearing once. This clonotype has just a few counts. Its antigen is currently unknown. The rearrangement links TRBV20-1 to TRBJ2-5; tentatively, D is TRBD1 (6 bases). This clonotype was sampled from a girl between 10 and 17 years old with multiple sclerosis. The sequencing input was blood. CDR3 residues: CSARDERTVKETQYF. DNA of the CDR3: TGCAGTGCTAGAGATGAAAGGACAGTAAAAGAGACCCAGTACTTC.